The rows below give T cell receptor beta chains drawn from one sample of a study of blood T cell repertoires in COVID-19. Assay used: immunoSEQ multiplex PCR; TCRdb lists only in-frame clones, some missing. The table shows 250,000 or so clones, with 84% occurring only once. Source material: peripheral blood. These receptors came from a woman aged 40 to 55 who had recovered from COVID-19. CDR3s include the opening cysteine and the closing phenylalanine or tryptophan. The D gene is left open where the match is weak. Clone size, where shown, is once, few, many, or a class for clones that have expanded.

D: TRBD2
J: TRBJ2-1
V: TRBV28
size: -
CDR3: CASSLRGDRRNEQFF
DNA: TGTGCCAGCAGTTTGCGGGGGGACCGGCGCAATGAGCAGTTCTTC

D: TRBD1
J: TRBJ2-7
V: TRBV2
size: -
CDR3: CASSGGTGDGEQYF
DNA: TGTGCCAGCAGCGGTGGGACAGGGGATGGCGAGCAGTACTTC

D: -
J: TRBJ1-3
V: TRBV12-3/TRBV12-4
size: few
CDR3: CASSRGAGNTIYF
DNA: TGTGCCAGCAGCAGGGGAGCTGGAAACACCATATATTTT

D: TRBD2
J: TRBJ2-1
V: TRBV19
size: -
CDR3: CASSRGGDSYNEQFF
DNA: TGTGCCAGTAGCCGGGGAGGGGACTCCTACAATGAGCAGTTCTTC

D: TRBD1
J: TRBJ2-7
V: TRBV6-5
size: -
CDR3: CASTVWGTGVYEQYF
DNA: TGTGCCAGCACGGTTTGGGGGACAGGTGTCTACGAGCAGTACTTC

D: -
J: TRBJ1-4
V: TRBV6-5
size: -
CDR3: CASSGQGRQEKLFF
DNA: TGTGCCAGCAGCGGTCAGGGGCGGCAGGAAAAACTGTTTTTT

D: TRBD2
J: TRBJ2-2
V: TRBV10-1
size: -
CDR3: CASSRGLAGKNTGELFF
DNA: TGCGCCAGCAGCCGTGGACTAGCGGGGAAGAACACCGGGGAGCTGTTTTTT

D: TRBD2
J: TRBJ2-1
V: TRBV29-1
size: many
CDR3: CSVAPPSGYNEQFF
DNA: TGCAGCGTTGCGCCCCCTAGCGGTTACAATGAGCAGTTCTTC

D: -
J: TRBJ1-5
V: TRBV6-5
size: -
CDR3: CASSYSPGSNQPQHF
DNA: TGTGCCAGCAGTTACTCTCCGGGTAGCAATCAGCCCCAGCATTTT

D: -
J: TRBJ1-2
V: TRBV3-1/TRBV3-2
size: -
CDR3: CASSPRGGGNYGYTF
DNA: TGTGCCAGCAGCCCTCGTGGGGGGGGAAACTATGGCTACACCTTC

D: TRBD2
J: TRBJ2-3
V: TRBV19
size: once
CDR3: CASRAGRGTQYF
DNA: TGTGCCAGTAGGGCCGGGAGGGGTACGCAGTATTTT

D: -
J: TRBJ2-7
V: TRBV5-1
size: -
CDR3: CASSLDGLAPNEQYF
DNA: TGCGCCAGCAGCTTGGACGGTCTAGCGCCTAACGAGCAGTACTTC

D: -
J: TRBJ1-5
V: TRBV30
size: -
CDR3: CAWSTQENQPQHF
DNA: TGTGCCTGGAGTACCCAGGAAAATCAGCCCCAGCATTTT

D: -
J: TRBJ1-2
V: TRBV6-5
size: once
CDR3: CASRPDSNYGYTF
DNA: TGTGCCAGCAGACCCGACTCAAACTATGGCTACACCTTC

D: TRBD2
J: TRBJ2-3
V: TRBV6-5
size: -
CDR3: CASSRGTSGGDTQYF
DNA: TGTGCCAGCAGCCGCGGGACTAGCGGGGGAGATACGCAGTATTTT

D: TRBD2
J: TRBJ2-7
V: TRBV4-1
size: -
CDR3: CASSQAGGFAYEQYF
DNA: TGCGCCAGCAGCCAAGCCGGGGGGTTTGCCTACGAGCAGTACTTC

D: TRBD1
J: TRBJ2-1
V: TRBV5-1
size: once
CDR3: CASRPGGQGGSSYNEQFF
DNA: TGCGCCAGCAGACCCGGAGGACAGGGGGGAAGCTCCTACAATGAGCAGTTCTTC

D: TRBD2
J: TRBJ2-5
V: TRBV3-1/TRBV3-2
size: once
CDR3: CASSQRLVGGRETQYF
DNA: TGTGCCAGCAGCCAACGACTAGTCGGGGGGAGGGAGACCCAGTACTTC

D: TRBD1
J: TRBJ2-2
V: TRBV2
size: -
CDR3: CASRAGTGVTGELFF
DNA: TGTGCCAGCAGAGCCGGGACAGGGGTCACCGGGGAGCTGTTTTTT

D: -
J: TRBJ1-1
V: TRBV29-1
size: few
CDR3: CSVEDSTEAFF
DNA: TGCAGCGTTGAGGACAGCACTGAAGCTTTCTTT

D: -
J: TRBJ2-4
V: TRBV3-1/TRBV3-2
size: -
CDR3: CASSPDLADYLAKNIQYF
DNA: TGTGCCAGCAGCCCAGATCTGGCGGACTACTTAGCCAAAAACATTCAGTACTTC

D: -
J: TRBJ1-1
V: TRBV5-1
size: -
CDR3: CATGIGMNTEAFF
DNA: TGCGCCACGGGAATCGGCATGAACACTGAAGCTTTCTTT

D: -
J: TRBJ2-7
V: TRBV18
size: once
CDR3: CASSPDTRSYEQYF
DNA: TGTGCCAGCTCACCGGACACCAGATCCTACGAGCAGTACTTC

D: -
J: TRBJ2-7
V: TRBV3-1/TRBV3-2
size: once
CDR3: CASSQADSQTEQYF
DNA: TGTGCCAGCAGCCAAGCCGACAGCCAGACCGAGCAGTACTTC

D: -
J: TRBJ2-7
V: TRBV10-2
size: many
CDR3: CASSESGYSYEQYF
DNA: TGCGCCAGCAGTGAATCGGGATACTCCTACGAGCAGTACTTC

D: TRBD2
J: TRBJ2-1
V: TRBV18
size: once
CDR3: CASSPRTSGGIQSPDEQFF
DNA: TGTGCCAGCTCACCGAGGACTAGCGGGGGGATACAAAGCCCGGATGAGCAGTTCTTC

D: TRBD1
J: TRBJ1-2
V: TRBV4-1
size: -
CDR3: CASGQGASVNYGYTF
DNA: TGCGCCAGCGGCCAGGGGGCATCAGTTAACTATGGCTACACCTTC

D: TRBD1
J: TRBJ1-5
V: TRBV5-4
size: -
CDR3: CASSSDRDQPQHF
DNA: TGTGCCAGCAGTTCCGACAGGGATCAGCCCCAGCATTTT

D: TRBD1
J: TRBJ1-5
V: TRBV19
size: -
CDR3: CASSMTGALPQHF
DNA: TGTGCCAGTAGTATGACAGGGGCTTTACCCCAGCATTTT

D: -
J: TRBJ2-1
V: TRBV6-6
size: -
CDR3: CASSPVGSSYNEQFF
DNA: TGTGCCAGCAGCCCTGTCGGGAGCTCCTACAATGAGCAGTTCTTC

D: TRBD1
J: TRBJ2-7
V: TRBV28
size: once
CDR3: CASSSPGQGDHEQYF
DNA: TGTGCCAGCAGTTCCCCGGGACAGGGGGACCACGAGCAGTACTTC

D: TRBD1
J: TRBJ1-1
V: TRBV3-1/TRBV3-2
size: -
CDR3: CASSHRTGGHEAFF
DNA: TGTGCCAGCAGCCACCGGACAGGGGGCCATGAAGCTTTCTTT

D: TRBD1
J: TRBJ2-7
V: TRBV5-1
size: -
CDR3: CASGPGQVYEQYF
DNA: TGCGCCAGCGGACCGGGACAGGTCTACGAGCAGTACTTC

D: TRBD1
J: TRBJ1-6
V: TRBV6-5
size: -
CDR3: CASSLTGENSPLHF
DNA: TGTGCCAGCAGTTTGACAGGGGAGAATTCACCCCTCCACTTT

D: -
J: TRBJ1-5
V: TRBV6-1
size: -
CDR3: CASSEAGFRDFNQPQHF
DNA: TGTGCCAGCAGTGAAGCGGGATTCCGGGACTTCAATCAGCCCCAGCATTTT

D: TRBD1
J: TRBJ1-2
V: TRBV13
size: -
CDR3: CASSAGQGTYGYTF
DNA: TGTGCCAGCAGCGCGGGACAGGGAACGTATGGCTACACCTTC

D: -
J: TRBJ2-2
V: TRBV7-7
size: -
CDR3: CASSLGTSASTRGRGLFF
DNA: TGTGCCAGCAGCTTAGGGACAAGCGCCTCGACGCGAGGCAGGGGGCTGTTTTTT

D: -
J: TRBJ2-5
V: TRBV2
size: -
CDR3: CASSEIVQETQYF
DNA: TGTGCCAGCAGTGAAATAGTTCAAGAGACCCAGTACTTC

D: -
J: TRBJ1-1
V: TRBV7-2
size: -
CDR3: CASSLFRVNTEAFF
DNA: TGTGCCAGCAGCTTATTCAGGGTGAACACTGAAGCTTTCTTT

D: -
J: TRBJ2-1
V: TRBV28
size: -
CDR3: CASSLKAAQFF
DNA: TGTGCCAGCAGTTTAAAGGCGGCGCAGTTCTTC

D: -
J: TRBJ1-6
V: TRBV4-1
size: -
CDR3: CASSQERKTANSPLHF
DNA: TGCGCCAGCAGCCAAGAGCGTAAGACAGCGAATTCACCCCTCCACTTT

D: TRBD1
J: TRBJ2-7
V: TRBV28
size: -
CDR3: CASSWDRVGAGEQYF
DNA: TGTGCCAGCAGTTGGGACAGGGTGGGTGCGGGCGAGCAGTACTTC

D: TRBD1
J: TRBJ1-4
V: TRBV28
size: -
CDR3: CASLGTDEKLFF
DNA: TGTGCCAGTTTGGGGACAGATGAAAAACTGTTTTTT

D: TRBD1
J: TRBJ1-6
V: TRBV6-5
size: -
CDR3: CASRTGQFYNSPLHF
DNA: TGTGCCAGCCGAACGGGACAGTTCTATAATTCACCCCTCCACTTT

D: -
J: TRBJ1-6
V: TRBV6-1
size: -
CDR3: CASSEHQAIPSPLHF
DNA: TGTGCCAGCAGTGAGCATCAAGCCATACCTTCACCCCTCCACTTT

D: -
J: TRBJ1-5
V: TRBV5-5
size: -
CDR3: CASSLEMGRAKHF
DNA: TGTGCCAGCAGCTTGGAGATGGGGAGGGCTAAGCATTTT

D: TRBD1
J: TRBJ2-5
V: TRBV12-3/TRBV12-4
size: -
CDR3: CASSLGQQETQYF
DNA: TGTGCCAGCAGCCTGGGACAGCAAGAGACCCAGTACTTC

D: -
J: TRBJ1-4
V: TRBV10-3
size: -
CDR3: CAIRPGHTAEKLFF
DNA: TGTGCCATCAGACCGGGACACACCGCTGAAAAACTGTTTTTT

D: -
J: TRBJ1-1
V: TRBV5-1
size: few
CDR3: CASSLDRLNTEAFF
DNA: TGCGCCAGCAGCTTAGACAGGCTGAACACTGAAGCTTTCTTT

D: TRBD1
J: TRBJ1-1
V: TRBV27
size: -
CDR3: CASSFFGQGGARGTEAFF
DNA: TGTGCCAGCAGTTTTTTTGGACAGGGCGGCGCGAGGGGCACTGAAGCTTTCTTT

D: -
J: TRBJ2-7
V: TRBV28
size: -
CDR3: CASSTQGRPYEQYF
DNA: TGTGCCAGCAGTACCCAGGGTCGACCCTACGAGCAGTACTTC

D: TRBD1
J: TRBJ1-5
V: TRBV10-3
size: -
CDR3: CAISAQGALSNQPQHF
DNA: TGTGCCATCAGCGCCCAGGGGGCGCTTAGCAATCAGCCCCAGCATTTT

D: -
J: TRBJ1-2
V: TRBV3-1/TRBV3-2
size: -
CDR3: CASSTRDYGYTF
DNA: TGTGCCAGCAGCACCCGGGACTATGGCTACACCTTC

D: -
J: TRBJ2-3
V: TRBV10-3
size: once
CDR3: CAILSTDTQYF
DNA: TGTGCCATCCTAAGCACAGATACGCAGTATTTT

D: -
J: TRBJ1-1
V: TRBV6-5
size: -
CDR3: CASWGDTEAFF
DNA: TGTGCCTCCTGGGGGGACACTGAAGCTTTCTTT

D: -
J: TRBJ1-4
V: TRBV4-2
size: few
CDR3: CASSQAASRRGGDEKLFF
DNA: TGTGCCAGCAGCCAAGCCGCGAGTCGGAGGGGCGGTGATGAAAAACTGTTTTTT

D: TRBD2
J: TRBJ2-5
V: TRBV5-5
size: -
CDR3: CASSLGSTSGQETQYF
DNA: TGTGCCAGCAGCTTAGGATCAACTAGCGGGCAAGAGACCCAGTACTTC

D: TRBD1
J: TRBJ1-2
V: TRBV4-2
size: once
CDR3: CASSQAGTAINGYTF
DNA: TGTGCCAGCAGCCAAGCCGGGACAGCTATTAATGGCTACACCTTC